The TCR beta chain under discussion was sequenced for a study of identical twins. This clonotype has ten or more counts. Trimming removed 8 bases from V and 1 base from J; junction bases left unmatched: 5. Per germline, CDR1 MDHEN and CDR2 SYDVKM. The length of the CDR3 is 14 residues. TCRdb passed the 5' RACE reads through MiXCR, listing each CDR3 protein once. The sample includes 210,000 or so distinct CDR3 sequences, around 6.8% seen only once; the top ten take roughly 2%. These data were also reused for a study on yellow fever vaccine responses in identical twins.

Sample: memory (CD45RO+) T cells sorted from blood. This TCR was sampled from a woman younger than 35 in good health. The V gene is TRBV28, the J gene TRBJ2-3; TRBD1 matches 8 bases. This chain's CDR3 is CASLTGGGTDTQYF. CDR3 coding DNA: TGTGCCAGCCTCACAGGGGGAGGCACAGATACGCAGTATTTT.